Below, one T cell receptor (beta chain) is given with its context. Its antigen is unknown. The TRB cDNA libraries were prepared by 5' RACE with UMI labels. One entry per CDR3 protein, without DNA, is what TCRdb gives after re-calling the 5' RACE reads. The listing contains approximately 56,000 distinct CDR3 sequences. This sample is part of a study of CXCR3-negative and CXCR3-positive naive CD8 T cells. Study summary: Every library held about 1.5 +/- 0.3 million TRB reads, and the total came to around 140 million. Regarding the study as a whole: The study found comparably high diversity in both naive subsets and much lower diversity in memory CD8+ cells. TRBV-TRBJ usage matched between naive CXCR3-negative and CXCR3-positive cells but not between memory cells.

There are 12 residues in the CDR3. Germline CDR1 SQVTM, CDR2 ANQGSEA. The sequenced material came from memory CD8+ T cells from blood. J is TRBJ1-1 and V is TRBV29-1. The TCR originated in a human donor in good health. Some clones in this sample may be carry-over from other donors' samples. CDR3 residues: CSVVRRNTEAFF. Full variable domain (rest looked up from reference TRBV29-1 and TRBJ1-1): SAVISQKPSRDICQRGTSLTIQCQVDSQVTMMFWYRQQPGQSLTLIATANQGSEATYESGFVIDKFPISRPNLTFSTLTVSNMSPEDSSIYLCSVVRRNTEAFFGQGTRLTVV.